The sequence of this T cell receptor (beta chain) was determined in a study of regulatory T cells in long-lasting Graves disease. This CDR3 has 15 amino acids. V was pared by 1 base and J by 7 bases, with 14 bases between. Building of the TCR beta libraries involved iRepertoire HTBI primers and Arm-PCR of CDR3 regions. TCRdb itself ran the multiplex PCR reads through MiXCR, one entry per CDR3 protein. The sample holds about 620,000 distinct CDR3 sequences, under 20% seen once. This clonotype appeared many times. The time point denotes: newly diagnosed GD, antithyroid drugs for less than 3 months. From RNA extracted from PBMCs, the TCR library was made. In addition, the sample was reused for a study of T cells in Graves' hyperthyroidism and ophthalmopathy. That source reports: The model predicted ophthalmopathy a median approximately 6.3 months before onset.

The clonotype was recovered from a woman between 25 and 40 years old with Graves disease. The V and J genes are TRBV12-3 or TRBV12-4 and TRBJ1-5; tentatively, D is TRBD1 (5 bases). The sequencing used peripheral blood mononuclear cells (PBMCs), collected at new diagnosis, from a patient treated with antithyroid drugs. Here the CDR3 reads CASSLGGQGGQPQHF. CDR3 sequence (DNA): TGTGCCAGCAGTTTAGGTGGGCAGGGAGGCCAGCCCCAGCATTTT.